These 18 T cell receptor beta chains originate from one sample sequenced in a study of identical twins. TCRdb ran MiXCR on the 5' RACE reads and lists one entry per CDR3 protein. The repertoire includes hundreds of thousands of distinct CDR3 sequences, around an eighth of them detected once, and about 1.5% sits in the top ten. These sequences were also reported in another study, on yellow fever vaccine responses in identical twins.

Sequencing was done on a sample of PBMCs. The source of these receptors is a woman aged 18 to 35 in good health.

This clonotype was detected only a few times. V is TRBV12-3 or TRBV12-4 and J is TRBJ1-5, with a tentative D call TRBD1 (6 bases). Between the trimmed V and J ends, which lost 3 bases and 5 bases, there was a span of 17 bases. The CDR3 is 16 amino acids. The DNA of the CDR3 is TGTGCCAGCAGTTTGGGGGAGAAGGGGGGCTATCAGCCCCAGCATTTT. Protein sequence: CASSLGEKGGYQPQHF.

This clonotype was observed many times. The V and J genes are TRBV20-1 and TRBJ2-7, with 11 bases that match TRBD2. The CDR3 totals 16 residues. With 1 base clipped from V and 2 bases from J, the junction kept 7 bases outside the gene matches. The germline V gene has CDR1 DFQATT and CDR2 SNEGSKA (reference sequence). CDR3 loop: CSARALGLAGAYEQYF. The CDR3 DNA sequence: TGCAGTGCTAGAGCTCTAGGACTAGCGGGTGCCTACGAGCAGTACTTC.

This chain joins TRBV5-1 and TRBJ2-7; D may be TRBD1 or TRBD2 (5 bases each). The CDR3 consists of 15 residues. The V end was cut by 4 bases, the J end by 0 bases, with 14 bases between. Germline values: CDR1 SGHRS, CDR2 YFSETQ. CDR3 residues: CASSPEPGSSYEQYF. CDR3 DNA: TGCGCCAGCAGCCCAGAACCAGGGAGCTCCTACGAGCAGTACTTC.

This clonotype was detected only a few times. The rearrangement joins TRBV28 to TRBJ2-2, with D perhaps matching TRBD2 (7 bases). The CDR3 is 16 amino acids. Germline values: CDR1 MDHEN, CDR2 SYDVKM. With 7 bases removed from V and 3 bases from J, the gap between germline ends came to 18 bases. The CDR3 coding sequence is TGTGCCAGCAACGGCGCGGGGGCCGGGTACACCGGGGAGCTGTTTTTT. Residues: CASNGAGAGYTGELFF.

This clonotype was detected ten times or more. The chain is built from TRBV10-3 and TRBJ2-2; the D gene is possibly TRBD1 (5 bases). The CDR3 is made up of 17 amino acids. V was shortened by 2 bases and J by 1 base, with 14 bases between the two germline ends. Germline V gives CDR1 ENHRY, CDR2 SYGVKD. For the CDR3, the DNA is TGTGCCATCAGTGAGGGTCAGGGCCCTTTGAACACCGGGGAGCTGTTTTTT. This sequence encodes CAISEGQGPLNTGELFF.

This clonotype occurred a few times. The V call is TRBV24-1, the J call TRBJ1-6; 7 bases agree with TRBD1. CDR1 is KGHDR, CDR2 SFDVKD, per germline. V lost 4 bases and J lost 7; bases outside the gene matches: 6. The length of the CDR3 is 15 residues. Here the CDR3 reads CATSDRPGQNSPLHF. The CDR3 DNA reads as TGTGCCACCAGTGACCGACCGGGACAGAATTCACCCCTCCACTTT.

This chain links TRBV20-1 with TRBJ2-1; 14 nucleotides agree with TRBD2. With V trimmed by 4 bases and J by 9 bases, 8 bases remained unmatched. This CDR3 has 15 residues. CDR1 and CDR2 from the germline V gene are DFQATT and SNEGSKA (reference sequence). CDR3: CSANQGLAGGPEQFF. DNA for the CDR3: TGCAGTGCTAATCAAGGACTAGCGGGAGGTCCTGAGCAGTTCTTC.

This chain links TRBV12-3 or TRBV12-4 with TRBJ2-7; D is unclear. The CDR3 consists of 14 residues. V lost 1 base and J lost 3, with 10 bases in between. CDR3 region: CASSLGWTNYEQYF. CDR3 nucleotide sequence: TGTGCCAGCAGTTTAGGGTGGACCAACTACGAGCAGTACTTC.

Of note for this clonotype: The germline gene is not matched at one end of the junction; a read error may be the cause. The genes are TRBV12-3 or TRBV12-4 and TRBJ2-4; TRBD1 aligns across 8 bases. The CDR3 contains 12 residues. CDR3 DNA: TGTGCCAGCAGTTCCTATCCGGGACAGGCAAAATTC. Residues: CASSSYPGQAKF.

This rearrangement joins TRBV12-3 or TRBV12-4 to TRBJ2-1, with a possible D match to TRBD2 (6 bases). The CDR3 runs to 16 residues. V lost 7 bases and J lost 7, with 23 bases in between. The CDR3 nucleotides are TGTGCCAGCACCCACTGGGCCTCGGGAGCGGGTAATGAGCAGTTCTTC. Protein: CASTHWASGAGNEQFF.

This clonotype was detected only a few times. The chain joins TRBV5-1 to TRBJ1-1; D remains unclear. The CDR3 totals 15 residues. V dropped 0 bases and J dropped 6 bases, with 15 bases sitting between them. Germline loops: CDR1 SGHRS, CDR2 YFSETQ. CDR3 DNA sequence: TGCGCCAGCAGCTTGGTTCAAGGAATTAGGTCTGAAGCTTTCTTT. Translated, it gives CASSLVQGIRSEAFF.

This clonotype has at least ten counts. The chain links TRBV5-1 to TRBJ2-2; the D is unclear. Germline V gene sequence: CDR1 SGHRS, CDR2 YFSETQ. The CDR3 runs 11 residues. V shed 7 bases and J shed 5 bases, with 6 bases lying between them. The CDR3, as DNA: TGCGCCAGCTACAAGACCGGGGAGCTGTTTTTT. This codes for CASYKTGELFF.

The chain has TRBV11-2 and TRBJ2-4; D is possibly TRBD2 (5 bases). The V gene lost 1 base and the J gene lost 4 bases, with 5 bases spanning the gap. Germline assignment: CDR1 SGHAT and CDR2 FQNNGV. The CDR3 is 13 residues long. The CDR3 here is CASSLGEKNIQYF. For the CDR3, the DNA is TGTGCCAGCAGCTTAGGGGAGAAAAACATTCAGTACTTC.

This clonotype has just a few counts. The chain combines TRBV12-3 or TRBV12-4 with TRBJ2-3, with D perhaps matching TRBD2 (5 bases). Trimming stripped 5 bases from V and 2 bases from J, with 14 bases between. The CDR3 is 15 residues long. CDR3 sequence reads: CASSITSPPTDTQYF. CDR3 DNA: TGTGCCAGCAGTATTACTAGTCCCCCCACAGATACGCAGTATTTT.

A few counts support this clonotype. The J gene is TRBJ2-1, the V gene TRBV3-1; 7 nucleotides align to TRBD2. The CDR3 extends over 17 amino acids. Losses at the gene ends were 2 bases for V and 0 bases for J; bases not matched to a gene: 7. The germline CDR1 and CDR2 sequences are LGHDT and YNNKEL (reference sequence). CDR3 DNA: TGTGCCAGCAGCCAATGGAGCGGGAAGAGCTCCTACAATGAGCAGTTCTTC. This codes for CASSQWSGKSSYNEQFF.

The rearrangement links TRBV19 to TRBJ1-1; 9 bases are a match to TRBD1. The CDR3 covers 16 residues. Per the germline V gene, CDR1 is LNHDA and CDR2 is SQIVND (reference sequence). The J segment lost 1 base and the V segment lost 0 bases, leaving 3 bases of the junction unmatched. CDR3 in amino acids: CASSIEGTGWNTEAFF. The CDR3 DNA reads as TGTGCCAGTAGTATAGAAGGGACAGGGTGGAACACTGAAGCTTTCTTT.

This chain's CDR3 is CASSPVDSSNTGELFF. For the CDR3, the DNA is TGTGCCAGCTCACCTGTTGACAGTTCGAACACCGGGGAGCTGTTTTTT. The V call is TRBV18, the J call TRBJ2-2; tentatively, D is TRBD1 (5 bases). V was trimmed by 3 bases and J by 0 bases, leaving 11 bases between them. Germline CDR1 is KGHSH and CDR2 is LQKENI. The CDR3 runs 16 residues.

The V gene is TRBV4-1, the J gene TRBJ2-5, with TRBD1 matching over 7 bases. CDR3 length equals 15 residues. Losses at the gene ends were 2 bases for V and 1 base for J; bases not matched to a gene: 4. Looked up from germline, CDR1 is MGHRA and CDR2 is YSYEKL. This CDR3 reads CASSQTGTVQETQYF. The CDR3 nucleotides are TGCGCCAGCAGCCAAACCGGGACAGTCCAAGAGACCCAGTACTTC.